This T cell receptor (beta chain) originates from a study of OX40 agonist ivuxolimab in advanced cancers. TCRdb's copy holds only in-frame clones and misses some; the assay was immunoSEQ multiplex PCR. The sample consists of tens of thousands of clones, 84% of them appearing once. Germline-derived CDR1 and CDR2 are KGHSH and LQKENI. The CDR3 sequence is 19 residues long. V was pared by 0 bases and J by 4 bases, with 14 bases of the junction left unmatched. Here the sequenced sample was CD4+ or CD8+ T cells sorted from blood, taken in a trial of the OX40 agonist ivuxolimab. This sequence joins TRBV18 and TRBJ2-1; 8 bases fit TRBD2. The clonotype originates from an adult with an advanced solid tumor such as melanoma, head and neck, liver or kidney cancer. CDR3 nucleotides: TGTGCCAGCTCACCACCGATCGGAAGAACTAGCGGCACGTACAATGAGCAGTTCTTC. Its protein product is CASSPPIGRTSGTYNEQFF.